This TCR beta chain is from a study of blood T cell repertoires in COVID-19. As for the study in general: In each case, the material was cDNA or gDNA derived from T cells, B-cell-depleted T cells, or PBMCs.

V shed 0 bases and J shed 4 bases, with 11 bases lying between them. This CDR3 spans 15 amino acids. Germline V gene data show CDR1 as SGHRS and CDR2 as YFSETQ. Assignments of participants to cohorts depended upon their own reported clinical history. Recovered participants had two consecutive negative NP/OP PCR tests, healthcare professional clearance, or symptom resolution. Authors' analysis steps: Reference gene primer amplification yielded estimated nucleated cell counts. TCRdb's table, derived via immunoSEQ multiplex PCR, lists solely in-frame clones and lacks some. V and J calls and clone size are as listed in that table; D and trimming were resolved from the DNA. Here the sample spans 200,000 to 250,000 clones, 70% to 90% being singletons.

Sequenced material: PBMCs or T cells enriched from blood (not recorded which). The chain couples TRBV5-1 to TRBJ2-1; weak D call: TRBD2 (5 bases). This TCR was recovered from a man aged 25-45 years who had recovered from COVID-19. The DNA of the CDR3 is TGCGCCAGCAGCTTGGAAGAGCGGCATTACAATGAGCAGTTCTTC. Amino acid sequence: CASSLEERHYNEQFF.